The source of this TCR beta chain is a study of blood T cell repertoires in COVID-19. The CDR3 covers 15 residues. V dropped 1 base and J dropped 4 bases, with 11 bases sitting between them. Germline CDR1 and CDR2: SGHRS and YFSETQ. Profiled with immunoSEQ multiplex PCR; TCRdb holds only in-frame clones, not every one. The repertoire holds around 140,000 clones, with approximately 86% as singletons. Sample: peripheral blood. The receptor comes from a woman aged 55-69 years with acute or convalescent COVID-19. The rearrangement uses TRBV5-1 and TRBJ1-4; D is ambiguous. CDR3 coding DNA: TGCGCCAGCAGCTTGAGTGGCACCCGTAATGAAAAACTGTTTTTT. Its protein is CASSLSGTRNEKLFF.